The clone carrying this T cell receptor beta chain was seen a handful of times. The antigen remains unidentified. These data originate in a study of identical twins. Whole-study findings and limits: Not following the same donors, the study drew its conclusions from cross-sectional statistical analysis.

Healthy Caucasian individuals made up all the donors. TCRdb re-called the 5' RACE reads through MiXCR, storing one row per CDR3 protein. Among 200,000 or so distinct CDR3 sequences listed, 7.5% were seen once. The CDR3 sequence is 14 residues long. Germline V gene sequence: CDR1 LNHDA, CDR2 SQIVND (reference sequence). V lost 10 bases to trimming and J lost 4 bases, with 19 bases between them. These records were also assigned to another study, of yellow fever vaccine responses in identical twins.

The sample was memory (CD45RO+) T cells sorted from blood. This chain uses TRBV19 with TRBJ2-5, with a possible D match to TRBD1 (5 bases). This TCR was sampled from a woman under 30 in good health. The CDR3 region has the DNA TGTGCCACTACCCTCTCCAGGGCCTCAGAGACCCAGTACTTC. Translating gives CATTLSRASETQYF.